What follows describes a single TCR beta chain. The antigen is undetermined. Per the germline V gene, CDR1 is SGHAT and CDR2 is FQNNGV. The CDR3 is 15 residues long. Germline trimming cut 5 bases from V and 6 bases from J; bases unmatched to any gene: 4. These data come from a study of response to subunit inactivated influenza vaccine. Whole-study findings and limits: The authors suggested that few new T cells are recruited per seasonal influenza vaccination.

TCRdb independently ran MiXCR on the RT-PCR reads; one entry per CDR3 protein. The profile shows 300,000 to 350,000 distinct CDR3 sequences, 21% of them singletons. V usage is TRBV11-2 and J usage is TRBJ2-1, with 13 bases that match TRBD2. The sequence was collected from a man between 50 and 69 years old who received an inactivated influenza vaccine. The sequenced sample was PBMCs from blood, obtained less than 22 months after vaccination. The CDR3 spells CASSRLAGGSNEQFF. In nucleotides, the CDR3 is TGTGCCAGCAGCCGACTAGCGGGAGGTTCCAATGAGCAGTTCTTC.